The 14 T cell receptor beta chains below were found in one sample sequenced in a study of graft-versus-host responses after intestinal transplantation. Method: immunoSEQ multiplex PCR; TCRdb's copy keeps in-frame clones and lacks some. The sample includes around 96,000 clones, around 90% seen only once; the top ten take around 16%. Sequencing used PBMCs, obtained around 450 days after intestinal transplant. The receptors here all came from a human patient who received an intestinal transplant, so some T cells may come from the graft donor.

The V call is TRBV7-9, the J call TRBJ2-1; 8 nucleotides match TRBD1. Germline values: CDR1 SEHNR, CDR2 FQNEAQ (reference sequence). The CDR3 consists of 18 residues. The trim removed 5 bases at V and 3 bases at J, leaving 15 bases unmatched. The DNA for the CDR3 is TGTGCCAGCAGCCGTAGCCGACCGGACAGGGTTCTCTACAATGAGCAGTTCTTC. It yields the protein CASSRSRPDRVLYNEQFF.

The CDR3 DNA reads as TGTGCCAGCAGTAGGACAGGGGTAGATGGCTACACCTTC. Protein: CASSRTGVDGYTF. The chain employs TRBV7-6 and TRBJ1-2; TRBD1 agrees at 9 bases. V lost 6 bases and J lost 6; bases outside the gene matches: 5. The CDR3 covers 13 residues. Germline CDR1 reads SGHVS; CDR2 reads FNYEAQ. Together with reference TRBV7-6 and TRBJ1-2, the CDR3 gives the full variable domain: GAGVSQSPRYKVTKRGQDVALRCDPISGHVSLYWYRQALGQGPEFLTYFNYEAQQDKSGLPNDRFSAERPEGSISTLTIQRTEQRDSAMYRCASSRTGVDGYTFGSGTRLTVV.

J is TRBJ1-2 and V is TRBV11-2, with D possibly being TRBD1 (5 bases). The CDR3 sequence is 17 residues long. The germline V and J ends were trimmed by 5 bases and 2 bases, with 21 bases remaining between them. Germline V gives CDR1 SGHAT, CDR2 FQNNGV. CDR3 amino acids: CASSLSPTGTGNYGYTF. For the CDR3, the DNA is TGTGCCAGCAGCCTTTCCCCTACGGGGACGGGGAACTATGGCTACACCTTC.

The chain joins TRBV10-3 to TRBJ1-2, with TRBD1 identical over 9 bases. Germline V CDR1 and CDR2: ENHRY, SYGVKD. With V trimmed by 3 bases and J by 6 bases, 8 bases remained unmatched. This CDR3 region has 15 residues. CDR3 in DNA: TGTGCCATCAGTGACCCTGGACAGGGGTTACATGGCTACACCTTC. Its translation is CAISDPGQGLHGYTF.

The CDR3 region has the DNA TGCGCCAGCAGTGATAAGAACGAGCAGTACTTC. This sequence encodes CASSDKNEQYF. The chain has TRBV10-2 and TRBJ2-7; D call uncertain. The CDR3 has 11 residues. With 3 bases removed from V and 5 bases from J, the gap between germline ends came to 5 bases. Germline-derived CDR1 and CDR2 are WSHSY and SAAADI.

V gene TRBV2 combines with J gene TRBJ2-7; D may correspond to TRBD1 or TRBD2 (7 bases each). The CDR3 length is 14 residues. Germline V CDR1 and CDR2: SNHLY, FYNNEI. Trimming removed 6 bases at V and 7 bases at J, with 19 bases between. For the CDR3, the DNA is TGTGCCAGCAGGGGGGGGACAGACCGCTTGGAGCAGTACTTC. This translates into CASRGGTDRLEQYF.

This sequence joins TRBV19 and TRBJ2-7; 9 bases fit TRBD1. V dropped 6 bases and J dropped 3; count of bases not matched to a gene: 6. Germline V gene lookup returns CDR1 LNHDA and CDR2 SQIVND (reference sequence). This CDR3 comprises 14 residues. The CDR3 coding sequence is TGTGCCAGTAGCGTTAACAGGGGGCTCTACGAGCAGTACTTC. Translation: CASSVNRGLYEQYF.

This clone was seen once. The chain carries TRBV7-8 and TRBJ1-5; a weak D match, TRBD1 (6 bases). This CDR3 is 16 amino acids long. V shed 5 bases and J shed 0 bases, with 14 bases lying between them. From germline, CDR1 is SGHVS and CDR2 FQNEAQ. This chain's CDR3 is CASSIQGINSNQPQHF. CDR3 nucleotides: TGTGCCAGCAGCATACAGGGAATCAATAGCAATCAGCCCCAGCATTTT.

The V and J genes are TRBV19 and TRBJ1-1; 9 positions agree with TRBD1. This CDR3 has 15 residues. Germline V gene sequence: CDR1 LNHDA, CDR2 SQIVND (reference sequence). V lost 5 bases to trimming and J lost 6 bases; unmatched junction nucleotides: 10. The CDR3 nucleotides read TGTGCCAGTAGTCCGAGGGGACAGGGTGATTCTGAAGCTTTCTTT. The encoded protein is CASSPRGQGDSEAFF.

The table lists this clone with a count of one. The CDR3 DNA reads as TGCAGCTCCCAGAGGGGGGACTACAATGAGCAGTTCTTC. Residues: CSSQRGDYNEQFF. The chain links TRBV29-1 to TRBJ2-1; the D call may be TRBD1 or TRBD2 (6 bases each). Germline V gene sequence: CDR1 SQVTM, CDR2 ANQGSEA. Trimming left V 8 bases short and J 3 bases short, with 14 bases between. This CDR3 spans 13 amino acids.

The chain links TRBV12-5 to TRBJ1-1; D is uncertain. The CDR3 covers 13 residues. Trimming removed 1 base from V and 4 bases from J, with 7 bases in between. From germline, CDR1 is LGHNT and CDR2 FRNRAP. The DNA of the CDR3 is TGTGCTAGTGGTTTGGGTCGTGGCACTGAAGCTTTCTTT. As protein: CASGLGRGTEAFF. The full variable domain, in which reference TRBV12-5 and TRBJ1-1 provide the parts outside the CDR3, is DARVTQTPRHKVTEMGQEVTMRCQPILGHNTVFWYRQTMMQGLELLAYFRNRAPLDDSGMPKDRFSAEMPDATLATLKIQPSEPRDSAVYFCASGLGRGTEAFFGQGTRLTVV.

The rearrangement joins TRBV4-2 to TRBJ1-2, with unresolved D. This CDR3 contains 13 residues. Trimming took off 4 bases at V and 7 bases at J, with 13 bases between the two ends. Germline assignment: CDR1 LGHNA and CDR2 YNFKEQ. The CDR3 DNA reads as TGTGCCAGCAGCCCCAGTCCGGGAGGTGGCTACACCTTC. Translation gives CASSPSPGGGYTF.

The V and J genes are TRBV13 and TRBJ2-5, with 9 bases fitting TRBD1. This CDR3 region has 15 residues. CDR1 and CDR2 (germline): PRHDT, FYEKMQ (reference sequence). Trimming cost V 5 bases and J 7 bases; bases outside gene matches: 11. CDR3 in amino acids: CASSLGQGIGVTQYF. As DNA, the CDR3 is TGTGCCAGCAGCCTCGGACAGGGGATAGGAGTGACCCAGTACTTC. The full variable domain, rest sourced from reference TRBV13 and TRBJ2-5, is AAGVIQSPRHLIKEKRETATLKCYPIPRHDTVYWYQQGPGQDPQFLISFYEKMQSDKGSIPDRFSAQQFSDYHSELNMSSLELGDSALYFCASSLGQGIGVTQYFGPGTRLLVL.

The DNA of the CDR3 is TGTGCCAGCAGTTACAGGGGGGCAGGGCTATCCTACGAGCAGTACTTC. Protein product: CASSYRGAGLSYEQYF. The chain employs TRBV6-5 and TRBJ2-7; either TRBD1 or TRBD2 may fit D (6 bases each). Trimming took 2 bases from V and 1 from J, leaving 15 bases between them. The CDR3 spans 16 residues. Germline V CDR1 and CDR2: MNHEY, SVGAGI.